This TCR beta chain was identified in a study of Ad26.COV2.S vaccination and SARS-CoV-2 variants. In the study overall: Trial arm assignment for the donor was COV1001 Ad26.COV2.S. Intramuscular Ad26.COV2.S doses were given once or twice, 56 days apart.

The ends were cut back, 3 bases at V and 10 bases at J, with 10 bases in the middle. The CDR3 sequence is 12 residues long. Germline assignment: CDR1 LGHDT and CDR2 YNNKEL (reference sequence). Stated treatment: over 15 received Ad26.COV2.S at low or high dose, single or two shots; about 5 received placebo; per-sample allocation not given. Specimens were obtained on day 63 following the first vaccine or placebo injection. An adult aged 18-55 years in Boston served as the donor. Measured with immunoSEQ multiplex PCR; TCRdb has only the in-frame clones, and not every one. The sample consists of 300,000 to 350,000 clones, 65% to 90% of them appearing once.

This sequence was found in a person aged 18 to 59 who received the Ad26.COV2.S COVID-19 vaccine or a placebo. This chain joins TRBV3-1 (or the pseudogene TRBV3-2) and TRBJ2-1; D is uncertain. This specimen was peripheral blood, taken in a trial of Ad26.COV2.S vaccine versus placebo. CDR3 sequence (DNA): TGTGCCAGCAGCCAGGCGAGCTCCGAGCAGTTCTTC. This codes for CASSQASSEQFF.